Listed below are T cell receptor beta chains from one sample, sequenced in a study of neurological immune-mediated disorders. One entry per CDR3 protein results from TCRdb running MiXCR on the 5' RACE reads. The repertoire holds about 60,000 distinct CDR3 sequences, 4% to 5.5% seen once, with about 3% in the top ten. Sample: PBMCs. The source is a man aged 50 to 59 with multiple sclerosis. The CDR3 runs from the conserved cysteine through the conserved F or W. The D gene is left open where the match is weak. The size of a clone is reported for some rows only, either as once, few or many, or as a class for expanded clones.

v_call: TRBV14; clone_size: many; j_call: TRBJ2-1; d_call: .; cdr3_nt: TGTGCCAGCAGCGGAGGGGGAAGTACCTACAATGAGCAGTTCTTC; cdr3_aa: CASSGGGSTYNEQFF
v_call: TRBV20-1; clone_size: .; j_call: TRBJ2-1; d_call: .; cdr3_nt: TGCAGTGCCCCCGACCGGACAGTAATATACAATGAGCAGTTCTTC; cdr3_aa: CSAPDRTVIYNEQFF
v_call: TRBV7-8; clone_size: many; j_call: TRBJ2-3; d_call: .; cdr3_nt: TGTGCCAGCAGCTTAGAAGGGTTAAGCACAGATACGCAGTATTTT; cdr3_aa: CASSLEGLSTDTQYF
v_call: TRBV5-1; clone_size: many; j_call: TRBJ2-1; d_call: TRBD1; cdr3_nt: TGCGCCAGCAGCTCGGGACAGGGGGGGGCCCATGAGCAGTTCTTC; cdr3_aa: CASSSGQGGAHEQFF
v_call: TRBV7-6; clone_size: few; j_call: TRBJ2-2; d_call: .; cdr3_nt: TGTGCCAGCAGCTTCACGGCAGGGGTCGCGAACACCGGGGAGCTGTTTTTT; cdr3_aa: CASSFTAGVANTGELFF
v_call: TRBV4-1; clone_size: many; j_call: TRBJ2-4; d_call: .; cdr3_nt: TGCGCCAGCAGCCAAGATTTCAGGGATAGCATTCAGTACTTC; cdr3_aa: CASSQDFRDSIQYF
v_call: TRBV5-1; clone_size: many; j_call: TRBJ2-3; d_call: TRBD2; cdr3_nt: TGCGCCAGCAGCAAAGCGGGGGCATGGACAGATACGCAGTATTTT; cdr3_aa: CASSKAGAWTDTQYF
v_call: TRBV20-1; clone_size: many; j_call: TRBJ2-3; d_call: TRBD2; cdr3_nt: TGCAGTGCTAGAGATCGACTTTTAGCGGGAGGGGCAGATACGCAGTATTTT; cdr3_aa: CSARDRLLAGGADTQYF
v_call: TRBV3-1; clone_size: many; j_call: TRBJ2-6; d_call: TRBD1; cdr3_nt: TGTGCCAGCAGTTCAGACAGGGGAAGTTCTGGGGCCAACGTCCTGACTTTC; cdr3_aa: CASSSDRGSSGANVLTF
v_call: TRBV7-2; clone_size: many; j_call: TRBJ2-1; d_call: .; cdr3_nt: TGTGCCAGCAGCTTAGGGGACTTCTTACTTAACAATGAGCAGTTCTTC; cdr3_aa: CASSLGDFLLNNEQFF
v_call: TRBV2; clone_size: many; j_call: TRBJ2-3; d_call: .; cdr3_nt: TGTGCCAGCTCCGAAGGTGGCGGGTTCACAGATACGCAGTATTTT; cdr3_aa: CASSEGGGFTDTQYF